The 15 T cell receptor beta chains in this list originate from one sample, sequenced in a study of type 1 regulatory T cells. No antigen has been assigned to these receptors. TCRdb independently ran MiXCR on the reads; one entry per CDR3 protein. Altogether about 65,000 distinct CDR3 sequences are present, 45% to 50% being singletons, with the ten largest covering less than 2.5%. Sequenced sample: cultured non-Tr1 T cells, either the whole culture or a sorted T cell fraction (not recorded which). These receptors all come from a human donor in good health.

Only a few counts were recorded for this clonotype. The chain has TRBV3-1 and TRBJ1-1; D possibly corresponds to TRBD1 (5 bases). The germline CDR1 and CDR2 sequences are LGHDT and YNNKEL (reference sequence). This CDR3 contains 13 residues. Trimming removed 5 bases from V and 6 bases from J, with 13 bases in between. The CDR3 DNA reads as TGTGCCAGCAGCTTTGGGGGTTACGCTGAAGCTTTCTTT. Translated: CASSFGGYAEAFF.

This clonotype was recorded a few times. The rearrangement links TRBV19 to TRBJ1-1; weak D call: TRBD1 (5 bases). The germline V and J ends were trimmed by 3 bases and 11 bases, with 19 bases remaining between them. This CDR3 contains 14 residues. Germline V gives CDR1 LNHDA, CDR2 SQIVND (reference sequence). Here the CDR3 DNA reads TGTGCCAGTAGTATGGAACTCGGAAGGGGTCGGGCTTTCTTT. Residues: CASSMELGRGRAFF. Drawing the rest from reference TRBV19 and TRBJ1-1, the complete variable domain is DGGITQSPKYLFRKEGQNVTLSCEQNLNHDAMYWYRQDPGQGLRLIYYSQIVNDFQKGDIAEGYSVSREKKESFPLTVTSAQKNPTAFYLCASSMELGRGRAFFGQGTRLTVV.

This clonotype was detected a few times. The V gene is TRBV14, the J gene TRBJ2-7; D not certain. V lost 4 bases and J 3 bases, leaving 13 bases between the germline ends. The CDR3 loop spans 14 amino acids. Per the germline V gene, CDR1 is SGHDN and CDR2 is FVKESK. CDR3 sequence reads: CASSLNLGRYEQYF. Written as DNA, the CDR3 is TGTGCCAGCAGCCTTAACCTAGGCCGCTACGAGCAGTACTTC.

This clonotype was seen a handful of times. V and J are TRBV24-1 and TRBJ2-1; the D is unclear. CDR3 length: 11 amino acids. The V gene lost 6 bases and the J gene lost 8 bases, with 7 bases spanning the gap. Looked up from germline, CDR1 is KGHDR and CDR2 is SFDVKD. The CDR3 spells CATSLGYEQFF. CDR3 coding DNA: TGTGCCACCAGTTTAGGGTATGAGCAGTTCTTC.

V gene TRBV6-1 combines with J gene TRBJ1-1; D is uncertain. The CDR3 sequence is 12 residues long. Germline CDR1 MNHNS, CDR2 SASEGT. Trimming cost V 6 bases and J 0 bases, with 5 bases left between them. CDR3 DNA sequence: TGTGCCAGCAGGGCAGTGAACACTGAAGCTTTCTTT. It is translated as CASRAVNTEAFF.

J is TRBJ1-6 and V is TRBV6-1; the D is unclear. CDR1 and CDR2 (germline): MNHNS, SASEGT. Trimming took 7 bases from V and 0 from J, leaving 10 bases between them. CDR3 size: 15 residues. The CDR3 bases are TGTGCCAGCAAGGAAGAGAGCTCCTATAATTCACCCCTCCACTTT. Residues: CASKEESSYNSPLHF.

As to this clonotype: In this CDR3 the conserved last residue, phenylalanine or tryptophan, is missing, so a read error is likely. This rearrangement joins TRBV5-1 to TRBJ2-1; TRBD1 might be the D (7 bases). Deletions cut 0 bases from V and 2 bases from J, with 15 bases between. Per germline, CDR1 SGHRS and CDR2 YFSETQ. This CDR3 contains 17 residues. This chain's CDR3 is CASSLATAGQTYNEQFS. In DNA, the CDR3 is TGCGCCAGCAGCTTGGCCACCGCGGGACAGACCTACAATGAGCAGTTCTCC.

The J gene is TRBJ1-5, the V gene TRBV6-6; 8 nucleotides line up with TRBD1. The trim removed 6 bases at V and 4 bases at J, leaving 8 bases unmatched. The V gene's germline CDR1 is MNHNY and CDR2 SVGAGI (reference sequence). CDR3 length: 15 residues. This CDR3 is CASRLRTGYNQPQHF. Here the CDR3 DNA reads TGTGCCAGCAGACTTCGGACAGGGTATAATCAGCCCCAGCATTTT.

This clonotype was recorded once. V gene TRBV27 combines with J gene TRBJ2-7; TRBD2 aligns across 10 bases. Germline-derived CDR1 and CDR2 are MNHEY and SMNVEV (reference sequence). V shed 6 bases, J shed 6 bases, and the junction held 17 bases outside the gene matches. The CDR3 spans 17 residues. This chain's CDR3 is CASRQKLDSGGAREQYF. The DNA for the CDR3 is TGTGCCAGCAGGCAAAAACTCGACAGCGGGGGGGCTCGCGAGCAGTACTTC.

This chain links TRBV7-9 with TRBJ1-1, with TRBD1 as a possible D gene (5 bases). Germline CDR1 is SEHNR and CDR2 is FQNEAQ (reference sequence). The CDR3 runs 16 residues. V shed 1 base and J shed 3 bases, with 15 bases lying between them. The CDR3 DNA follows: TGTGCCAGCAGCTTAGGGCAAAACGACAGAGACACTGAAGCTTTCTTT. The encoded protein is CASSLGQNDRDTEAFF.

There are a few counts of this clonotype. The chain employs TRBV4-2 and TRBJ1-1; 9 nucleotides match TRBD1. The CDR3 loop spans 15 amino acids. V dropped 4 bases and J dropped 1; count of bases not matched to a gene: 4. Per germline, CDR1 LGHNA and CDR2 YNFKEQ. The CDR3 coding sequence is TGTGCCAGCAGCCGAGTGACAGGGGGGAACACTGAAGCTTTCTTT. Translation gives CASSRVTGGNTEAFF.

This clonotype was counted between two and nine times. The chain uses TRBV6-2 or TRBV6-3 and TRBJ1-4, with a possible D match to TRBD1 (5 bases). The CDR3 has 14 amino acids. V was pared by 4 bases and J by 0 bases, with 6 bases between. Germline values: CDR1 MNHEY, CDR2 SVGEGT. The CDR3 loop reads CASSSRATNEKLFF. In DNA form, the CDR3 reads TGTGCCAGCAGTTCCAGGGCAACTAATGAAAAACTGTTTTTT.

The rearrangement joins TRBV5-1 to TRBJ2-5; D may be TRBD1 (6 bases). The germline gives CDR1 SGHRS, CDR2 YFSETQ. V lost 4 bases and J lost 1, with 11 bases in between. This CDR3 has 14 amino acids. This CDR3 is CASSLRDTQETQYF. The DNA of the CDR3 is TGCGCCAGCAGCCTCCGGGACACCCAAGAGACCCAGTACTTC.

This clonotype has a handful of counts. In DNA form, the CDR3 reads TGTGCCAGCTCACCATCCCAGGGGGGTGAGACCCAGTACTTC. This gives the protein CASSPSQGGETQYF. The V gene is TRBV18, the J gene TRBJ2-5, with D maybe TRBD1 (7 bases). V lost 2 bases to trimming and J lost 5 bases, with 12 bases between them. CDR1 KGHSH and CDR2 LQKENI come from the germline V gene. This CDR3 has 14 amino acids.

V is TRBV20-1 and J is TRBJ1-2; 8 bases line up with TRBD1. With V trimmed by 1 base and J by 8 bases, 9 bases remained unmatched. The CDR3 covers 14 residues. Germline V gene sequence: CDR1 DFQATT, CDR2 SNEGSKA (reference sequence). In DNA, the CDR3 is TGCAGTGCTAGAGTTGACTCAGGGGGCAAGGGCTACACCTTC. Protein: CSARVDSGGKGYTF.